The TCR beta chain described here comes from a study of lymphopenia after photon versus proton radiotherapy. Germline CDR1 and CDR2: LGHNT and FRNRAP. V was cut by 7 bases and J by 2 bases, with 10 bases left in between. The CDR3 totals 13 residues. As for this clone: Its antigen is undetermined.

Profiling relied on immunoSEQ multiplex PCR, and the TCRdb table lists in-frame clones only, not all of them. The sample consists of 25,000 to 30,000 clones, 85% to 90% of them appearing once. Broader study findings: Relative stability marked proton patients; photon patients lost diversity and naive cells.

The clonotype comes from a woman aged 60-75 years with cholangiocarcinoma. Some clones in this sample may be carry-over from other donors' samples. This chain links TRBV12-5 with TRBJ2-3; D is tentatively TRBD1 or TRBD2 (6 bases each). The sequencing here drew on peripheral blood, taken from a patient treated with proton-based radiotherapy. In DNA form, the CDR3 reads TGTGCTAGTGTAGGGGGGTACACAGATACGCAGTATTTT. Translating gives CASVGGYTDTQYF.